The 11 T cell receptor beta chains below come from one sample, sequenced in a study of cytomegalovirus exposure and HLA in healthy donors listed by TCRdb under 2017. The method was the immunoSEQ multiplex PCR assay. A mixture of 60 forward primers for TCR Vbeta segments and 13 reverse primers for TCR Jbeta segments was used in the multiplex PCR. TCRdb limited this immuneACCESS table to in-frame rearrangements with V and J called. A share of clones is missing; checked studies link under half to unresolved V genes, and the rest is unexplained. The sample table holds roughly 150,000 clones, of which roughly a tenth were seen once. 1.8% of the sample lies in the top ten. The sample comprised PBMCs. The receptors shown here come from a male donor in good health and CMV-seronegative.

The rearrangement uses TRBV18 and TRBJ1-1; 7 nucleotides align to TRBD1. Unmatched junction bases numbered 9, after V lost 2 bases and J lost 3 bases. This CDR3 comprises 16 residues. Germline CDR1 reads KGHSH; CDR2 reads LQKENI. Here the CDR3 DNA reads TGTGCCAGCTCACCAGGGCAGGGGGATACCTACACTGAAGCTTTCTTT. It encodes CASSPGQGDTYTEAFF.

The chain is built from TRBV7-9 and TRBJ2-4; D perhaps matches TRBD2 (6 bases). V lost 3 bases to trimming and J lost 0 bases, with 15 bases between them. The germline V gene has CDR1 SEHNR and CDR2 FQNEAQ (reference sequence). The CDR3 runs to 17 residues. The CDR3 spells CASSFPGDGEAKNIQYF. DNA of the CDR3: TGTGCCAGCAGCTTCCCGGGAGACGGAGAAGCCAAAAACATTCAGTACTTC.

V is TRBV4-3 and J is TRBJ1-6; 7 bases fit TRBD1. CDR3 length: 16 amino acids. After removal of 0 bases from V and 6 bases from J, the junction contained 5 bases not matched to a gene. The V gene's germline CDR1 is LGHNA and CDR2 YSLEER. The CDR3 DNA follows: TGCGCCAGCAGCCAAGATCAGGGACAGATTAATTCACCCCTCCACTTT. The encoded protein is CASSQDQGQINSPLHF.

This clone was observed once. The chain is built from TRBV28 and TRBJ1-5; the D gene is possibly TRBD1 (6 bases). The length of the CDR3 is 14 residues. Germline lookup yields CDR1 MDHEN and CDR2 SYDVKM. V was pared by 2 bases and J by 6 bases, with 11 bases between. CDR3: CASSLPRGAQPQHF. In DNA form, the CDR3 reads TGTGCCAGCAGTTTACCGCGGGGGGCTCAGCCCCAGCATTTT.

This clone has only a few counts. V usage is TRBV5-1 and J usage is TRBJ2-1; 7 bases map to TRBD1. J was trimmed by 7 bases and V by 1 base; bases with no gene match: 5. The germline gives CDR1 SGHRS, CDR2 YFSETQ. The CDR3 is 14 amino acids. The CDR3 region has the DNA TGCGCCAGCAGCTTGACAGGGGCTGGGAATGAGCAGTTCTTC. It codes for CASSLTGAGNEQFF.

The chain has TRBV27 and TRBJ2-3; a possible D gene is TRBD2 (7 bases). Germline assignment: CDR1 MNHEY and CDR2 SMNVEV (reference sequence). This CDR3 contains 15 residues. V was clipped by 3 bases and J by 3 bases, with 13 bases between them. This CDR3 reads CASSLGGGRTDTQYF. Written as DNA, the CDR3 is TGTGCCAGCAGTTTGGGAGGGGGTAGGACAGATACGCAGTATTTT.

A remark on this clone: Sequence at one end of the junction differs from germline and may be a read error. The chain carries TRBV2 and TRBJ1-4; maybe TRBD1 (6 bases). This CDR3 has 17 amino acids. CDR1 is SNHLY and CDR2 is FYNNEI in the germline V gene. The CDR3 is CASSEGDPGTLDEKLFF. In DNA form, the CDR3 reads TGTGCCAGCAGCGAAGGGGACCCCGGGACACTCGATGAAAAACTGTTTTTT. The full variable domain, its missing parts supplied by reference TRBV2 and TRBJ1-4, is EPEVTQTPSHQVTQMGQEVILRCVPISNHLYFYWYRQILGQKVEFLVSFYNNEISEKSEIFDDQFSVERPDGSNFTLKIRSTKLEDSAMYFCASSEGDPGTLDEKLFFGSGTQLSVL.

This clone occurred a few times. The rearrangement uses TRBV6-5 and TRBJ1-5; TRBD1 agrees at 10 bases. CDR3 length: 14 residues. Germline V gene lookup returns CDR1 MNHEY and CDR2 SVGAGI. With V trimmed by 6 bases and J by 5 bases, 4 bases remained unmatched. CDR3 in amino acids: CASSRGQGHQPQHF. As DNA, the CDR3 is TGTGCCAGCAGCCGGGGACAGGGGCATCAGCCCCAGCATTTT.

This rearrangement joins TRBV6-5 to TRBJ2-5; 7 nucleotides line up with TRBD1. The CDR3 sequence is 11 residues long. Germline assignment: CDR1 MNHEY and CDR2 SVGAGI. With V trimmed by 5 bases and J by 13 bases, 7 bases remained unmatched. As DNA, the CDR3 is TGTGCCAGCAGTACCAGGGGGAGAAGGTACTTC. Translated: CASSTRGRRYF.

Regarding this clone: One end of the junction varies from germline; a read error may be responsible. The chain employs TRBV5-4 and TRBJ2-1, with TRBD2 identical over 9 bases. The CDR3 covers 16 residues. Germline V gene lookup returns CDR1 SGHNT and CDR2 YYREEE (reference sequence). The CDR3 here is CASSPRGLAGPNQQFF. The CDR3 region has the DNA TGTGCCAGCAGCCCCCGAGGGCTAGCGGGGCCCAATCAGCAGTTCTTC.

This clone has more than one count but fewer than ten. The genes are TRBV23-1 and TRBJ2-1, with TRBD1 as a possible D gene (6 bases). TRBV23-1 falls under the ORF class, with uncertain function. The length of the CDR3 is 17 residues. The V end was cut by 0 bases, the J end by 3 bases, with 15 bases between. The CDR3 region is CASSQSRAGEIYNEQFF. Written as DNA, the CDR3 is TGCGCCAGCAGTCAATCGCGGGCAGGGGAGATCTACAATGAGCAGTTCTTC.